Sequencing of this T cell receptor beta chain was carried out in a study of cytomegalovirus exposure and HLA in healthy donors. General study points: Researchers reported that three CMV-associated chains were confirmed in vitro as CMV antigen-specific. Later analysis suggested most CMV-associated TCR beta chains were HLA-restricted.

Both 60 Vbeta primers and 13 Jbeta primers went into the PCR. Authors' processing steps: In a later analysis, around 10 million of 60 million to 80 million unique beta chains occurred in at least two donors. Produced via immunoSEQ multiplex PCR; TCRdb's table is partial and in-frame only. V, J and clone size reflect that table, while D and trimming were determined from the DNA. The table has 110,000 or so clones, roughly 72% seen once; the top ten hold 3.5% to 5%. Trimming removed 0 bases at V and 0 bases at J, with 8 bases between. Germline CDR1 reads SGHNT; CDR2 reads YYREEE (reference sequence). This CDR3 comprises 15 residues. For this clone: Antigen unknown.

Sequenced material: PBMCs. This TCR derives from a woman in her 40s in good health and CMV-seropositive. The chain links TRBV5-4 to TRBJ2-3; perhaps TRBD2 as D (5 bases). CDR3 DNA sequence: TGTGCCAGCAGCTTGGCCCGGACTAGCACAGATACGCAGTATTTT. Protein product: CASSLARTSTDTQYF. Combining the CDR3 with reference TRBV5-4 and TRBJ2-3 gives the whole variable domain ETGVTQSPTHLIKTRGQQVTLRCSSQSGHNTVSWYQQALGQGPQFIFQYYREEENGRGNFPPRFSGLQFPNYSSELNVNALELDDSALYLCASSLARTSTDTQYFGPGTRLTVL.